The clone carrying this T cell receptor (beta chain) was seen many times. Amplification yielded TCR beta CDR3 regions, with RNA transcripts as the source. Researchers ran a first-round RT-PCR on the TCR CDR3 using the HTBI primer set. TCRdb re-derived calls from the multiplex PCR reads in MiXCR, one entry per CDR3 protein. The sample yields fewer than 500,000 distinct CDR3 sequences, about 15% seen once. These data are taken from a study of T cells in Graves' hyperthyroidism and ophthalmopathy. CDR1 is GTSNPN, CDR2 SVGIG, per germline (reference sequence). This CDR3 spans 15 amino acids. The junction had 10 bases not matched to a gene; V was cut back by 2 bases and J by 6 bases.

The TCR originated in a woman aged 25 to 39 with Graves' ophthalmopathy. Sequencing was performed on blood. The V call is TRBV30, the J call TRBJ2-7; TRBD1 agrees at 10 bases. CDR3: CAWSLGTGVTVEQYF. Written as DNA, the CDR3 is TGTGCCTGGAGTCTAGGGACAGGGGTTACAGTCGAGCAGTACTTC.